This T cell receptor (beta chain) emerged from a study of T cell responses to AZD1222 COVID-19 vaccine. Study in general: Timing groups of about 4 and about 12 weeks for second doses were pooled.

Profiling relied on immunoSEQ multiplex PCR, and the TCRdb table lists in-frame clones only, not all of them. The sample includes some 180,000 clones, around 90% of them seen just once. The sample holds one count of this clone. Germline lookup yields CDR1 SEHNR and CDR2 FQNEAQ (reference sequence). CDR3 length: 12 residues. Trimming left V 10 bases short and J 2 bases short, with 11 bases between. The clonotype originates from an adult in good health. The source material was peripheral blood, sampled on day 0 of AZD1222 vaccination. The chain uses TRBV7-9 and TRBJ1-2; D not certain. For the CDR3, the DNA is TGTGCCACCTCCGACGGGAACTATGGCTACACCTTC. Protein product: CATSDGNYGYTF.